The rows below give T cell receptor beta chains drawn from one sample of a study of cytotoxic CD8 clonotypes in ibrutinib-treated CLL. Method: immunoSEQ multiplex PCR; TCRdb's copy keeps in-frame clones and lacks some. The profile shows about 200,000 clones, around 72% of them singletons. This specimen consisted of PBMCs, obtained after 24 months of ibrutinib treatment. The receptors originated from a human donor with chronic lymphocytic leukemia. Both conserved end residues are part of each CDR3. Fields, in order: J gene, V gene, CDR3 protein.

TRBJ2-7 TRBV25-1 CASSEAGFAYEQYF
TRBJ2-1 TRBV9 CASSEGPREQFF
TRBJ1-2 TRBV23-1 CASSQWAENYGYTF
TRBJ2-3 TRBV28 CASSFPESTDTQYF
TRBJ2-5 TRBV11-2 CASSPLREISETQYF
TRBJ2-6 TRBV5-1 CASSLNTRSSSGANVLTF
TRBJ2-2 TRBV6-5 CASSYFSTGELFF
TRBJ2-7 TRBV5-4 CASSLDILAGTYEQYF
TRBJ2-1 TRBV5-1 CASGSGTSEEQFF
TRBJ1-3 TRBV30 CAWSRYRPSSGNTIYF
TRBJ2-1 TRBV25-1 CASSESVDYNEQFF
TRBJ2-7 TRBV7-9 CASSLVGQGYEQYF
TRBJ2-7 TRBV10-2 CASRARTVSYEQYF
TRBJ2-4 TRBV4-3 CASSQYGTANIQYF
TRBJ2-7 TRBV19 CASSMGREFSYEQYF
TRBJ2-7 TRBV5-6 CASSLYWTSGYEQYF
TRBJ1-2 TRBV7-8 CASSFLALWDYGYTF
TRBJ2-3 TRBV25-1 CASKGQGTDTQYF
TRBJ2-5 TRBV7-9 CASSVGFVQVETQYF
TRBJ2-1 TRBV15 CATSRPGRGYYNEQFF
TRBJ1-3 TRBV5-1 CASSLSDTDSGNTIYF
TRBJ2-7 TRBV6-1 CASSEAHFTSYEQYF
TRBJ1-1 TRBV7-6 CASSLRQGGTEAFF
TRBJ1-2 TRBV6-1 CASSSSWTGVNGYTF
TRBJ2-3 TRBV4-3 CASSQQAGVDTQYF
TRBJ2-3 TRBV30 CAWTGVNTQYF
TRBJ2-7 TRBV7-9 CASSLKASGSYEQYF
TRBJ2-1 TRBV5-1 CASSFPGQGFNEQFF
TRBJ2-1 TRBV4-3 CASSQEPDSSTYNEQFF
TRBJ1-5 TRBV7-2 CASSSRGTALKHF
TRBJ2-3 TRBV4-2 CASSQEGAGLAFNTDTQYF
TRBJ1-2 TRBV5-1 CASSLGSNNYGYTF
TRBJ2-7 TRBV4-3 CASSQVVESEQYF
TRBJ2-1 TRBV5-1 CASSLVGRGDANEQFF
TRBJ2-7 TRBV5-6 CASSLEGWAGGGYEQYF
TRBJ2-5 TRBV9 CASKGSAETQYF
TRBJ1-2 TRBV14 CASSQTPGQGARSGYTF
TRBJ2-2 TRBV18 CASSYSKQEELFF
TRBJ2-7 TRBV18 CASSPGQYPYEQYF
TRBJ2-1 TRBV10-3 CAIRSQREGNNEQFF
TRBJ2-3 TRBV18 CASSGTGLADTQYF
TRBJ2-1 TRBV7-2 CASSLRDSYNEQFF
TRBJ2-7 TRBV4-1 CASSQPISGNSYEQYF
TRBJ2-1 TRBV6-5 CASRETQGLGEQFF
TRBJ2-5 TRBV5-1 CASSRGAETQYF
TRBJ1-2 TRBV7-8 CASTPDGTRYTF
TRBJ2-3 TRBV2 CASSGTRSTDTQYF
TRBJ2-3 TRBV7-9 CASSGAGGVPPADTQYF
TRBJ1-2 TRBV2 CASSGTAYYGYTF
TRBJ2-3 TRBV27 CASSLGGTGASQQYF
TRBJ2-5 TRBV9 CASSRGSSGVMETQYF
TRBJ1-3 TRBV15 CATSRGGVGNTIYF
TRBJ2-7 TRBV5-1 CASSARQGARYEQYF
TRBJ2-1 TRBV5-1 CASSLARGGEQFF
TRBJ1-2 TRBV18 CASSTLETGYGYTF
TRBJ1-2 TRBV9 CASSVGGQGARSYGYTF
TRBJ1-2 TRBV11-1 CASSARRAEGPRTF
TRBJ2-7 TRBV30 CAWSALRGEQYF
TRBJ2-7 TRBV7-9 CASSLGVFSYEQYF